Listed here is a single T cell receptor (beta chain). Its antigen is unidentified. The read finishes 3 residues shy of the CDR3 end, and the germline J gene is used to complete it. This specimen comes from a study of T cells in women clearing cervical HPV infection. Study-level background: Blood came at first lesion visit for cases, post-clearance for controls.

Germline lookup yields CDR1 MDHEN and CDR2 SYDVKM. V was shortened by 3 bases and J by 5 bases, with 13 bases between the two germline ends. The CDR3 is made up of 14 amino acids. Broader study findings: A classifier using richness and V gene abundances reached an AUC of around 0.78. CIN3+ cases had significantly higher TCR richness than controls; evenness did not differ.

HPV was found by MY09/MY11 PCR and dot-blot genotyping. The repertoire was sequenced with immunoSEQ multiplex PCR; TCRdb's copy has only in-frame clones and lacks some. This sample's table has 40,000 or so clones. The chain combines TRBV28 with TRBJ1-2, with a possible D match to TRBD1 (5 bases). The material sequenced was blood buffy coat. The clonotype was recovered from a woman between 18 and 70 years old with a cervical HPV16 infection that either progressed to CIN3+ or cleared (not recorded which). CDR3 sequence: CASSFRGAGYGYTF. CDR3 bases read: TGTGCCAGCAGTTTTCGAGGGGCCGGGTATGGC.